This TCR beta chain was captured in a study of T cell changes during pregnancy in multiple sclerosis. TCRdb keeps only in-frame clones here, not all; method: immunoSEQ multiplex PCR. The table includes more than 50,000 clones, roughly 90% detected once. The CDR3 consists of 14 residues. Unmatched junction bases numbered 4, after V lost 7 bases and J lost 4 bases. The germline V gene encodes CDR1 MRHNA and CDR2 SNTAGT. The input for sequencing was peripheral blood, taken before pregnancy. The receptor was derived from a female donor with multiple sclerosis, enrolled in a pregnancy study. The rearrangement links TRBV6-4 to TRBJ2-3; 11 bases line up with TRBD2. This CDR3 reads CASNSGGASDTQYF. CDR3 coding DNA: TGTGCCAGCAATAGCGGGGGGGCCTCAGATACGCAGTATTTT.